This T cell receptor (beta chain) was obtained from a study of blood T cell repertoires in COVID-19 (dated by TCRdb to 2020 to 2022). In the study overall: The collaborator samples originated in the United States, Italy and Spain and spanned the acute and convalescent phases of COVID-19. Nearly every sample came with metadata listing a de-identified subject ID, COVID-19 status, age in years and sex. The repertoires were made available in a free public database intended to serve as a resource for research on the immune response to SARS-CoV-2. The prospective study material was composed of cDNA or gDNA derived from T cells, B-cell-depleted T cells, or PBMCs. The samples were drawn from the first 160 participants of the ongoing ImmuneRACE study and from under 1,500 subjects provided by 6 global collaborators. Where available, HLA class I and class II types were taken from metadata supplied by the sample provider and were not determined by assay-based typing. The dataset comprised deeply sampled blood TCRbeta repertoires from subjects exposed to, actively infected with, or recovered from COVID-19. Broader findings and caveats from the paper: How much clinical and demographic metadata was included differed by source and by participant, and the metadata was provided uncurated.

As for this clone: The antigen it binds to is not known. An end of the junction differs from the germline gene, which may be a read error.

Enrolling through a virtual design, the prospective study's participants ranged in age from roughly 18 to 89 years and lived across 20 to 25 United States geographic areas. Cohort assignment in the prospective study relied on participant-reported clinical history from a screening survey and a study questionnaire. Recovered participants in ImmuneRACE Cohort 3 were defined by two consecutive negative NP/OP PCR tests, clearance by a healthcare professional, or resolution of symptoms. In the prospective study, whole blood, serum and a nasopharyngeal or oropharyngeal swab were collected from each participant by mobile phlebotomists. Prospective study participants could optionally give additional blood draws and questionnaires over a roughly 2-month period. Blood samples from the prospective study were shipped frozen or at room temperature prior to DNA extraction. TCRbeta CDR3 regions were amplified from genomic DNA using the immunoSEQ Assay, a bias-controlled multiplex PCR. The paper's data handling went like this. The number of nucleated cells in each sample was estimated by amplification of reference gene primers within the assay. To quantify the absolute abundance of each unique TCRbeta CDR3 rearrangement, sequence reads were collapsed and filtered. For each sample, productive Simpson clonality was calculated by taking the square root of Simpson's diversity index across productive rearrangements. Entries here come from immuneACCESS through TCRdb and include only in-frame sequences with V and J called. Some clones fail to appear in such tables; in the studies checked, an unresolved V gene covers under half of the shortfall, and the cause of the remainder is unknown. Clone size and the V and J calls come from that table; the DNA yielded D and trimming. Recorded for this sample are about 250,000 clones; around 89% of them occurred a single time. Roughly 9% of the sample is in the top ten clones.

From a lookup of the germline V gene (reference sequence), CDR1 and CDR2 are DFQATT and SNEGSKA. From the cysteine through the phenylalanine, the CDR3 covers 10 amino acids. This entry keeps only the CDR3 DNA: 30 bases, framed from base 1. This TCR derives from a man aged 35-49 years who had recovered from COVID-19. The chain links TRBV20-1 with TRBJ1-1; TRBD1 is perhaps the D gene, given 5 matching bases. The sample comprised PBMCs or T cells enriched from blood (not recorded which). Read as DNA, the sequence is TGCAGTGCTAGGGACACGGAAGCTTTCTTT. It codes for CSARDTEAFF.